This T cell receptor (beta chain) originates from a study of T-cell reconstitution after alpha-beta-depleted transplantation in children. Unique molecular identifiers were used in preparing the TCRbeta library. Each CDR3 protein is one row after TCRdb ran MiXCR on the PCR reads. This repertoire shows a few hundred thousand distinct CDR3 sequences, 27% found once; its top ten account for approximately 39%. The CDR3 is 15 residues long. V shed 1 base and J 5 bases; nucleotides not matched to a gene: 4. CDR1 and CDR2 (germline): LGHNA, YNFKEQ. Regarding this clonotype: No antigen is known for it.

Study-level results: Roughly two months post-transplant, alpha-beta T cells reportedly originated from several hundred graft clones that had expanded. At one year after transplant, newly produced T cells mostly accounted for T-cell counts and diversity. Some patients showed high day-60 TCRbeta diversity, which derived from surviving recipient T cells and thymic progenitors.

Sample: PBMCs, taken before TCRalphabeta/CD19-depleted stem cell transplant. The gene calls are TRBV4-2 and TRBJ2-1; 8 bases map to TRBD2. The clonotype was recovered from a boy younger than two with Wiskott-Aldrich syndrome, due to receive a stem cell transplant. CDR3 sequence (DNA): TGTGCCAGCAGCCAAGGCGGGAGGACCCACAATGAGCAGTTCTTC. It encodes CASSQGGRTHNEQFF.